The clone carrying this T cell receptor beta chain has just one count. The antigen remains undetermined. Libraries were prepared by immunoSEQ multiplex PCR; TCRdb keeps only in-frame clonotypes and omits some of them. The sample consists of some 68,000 clones, around 95% of them appearing once. This sample was taken from a study of cytomegalovirus exposure and HLA in healthy donors. Study observations and caveats: A subsequent analysis found that TCR clusters from the first cohort also tended to co-occur in the approximately 120 validation repertoires, with approximately 95% of cluster scores above 0. Reportedly, cytomegalovirus status was diagnosed with high sensitivity and specificity. Rare TCR sequences predominated, though certain public TCRs were found in many donors.

The study drew the donors from its approximately 110-subject validation cohort, separate from the approximately 700-subject first cohort. The J segment lost 1 base and the V segment lost 5 bases, leaving 10 bases of the junction unmatched. The CDR3 spans 18 residues. The germline gives CDR1 SEHNR, CDR2 FQNEAQ (reference sequence). The clonotype was recovered from a man younger than 35 in good health and CMV-seronegative. The specimen was PBMCs. The chain links TRBV7-9 to TRBJ2-1; 11 bases line up with TRBD1. CDR3 sequence reads: CASSARTGGDKSYNEQFF. In nucleotides, the CDR3 is TGTGCCAGCAGCGCTCGGACAGGGGGCGATAAGTCCTACAATGAGCAGTTCTTC. Together with reference TRBV7-9 and TRBJ2-1, the CDR3 gives the full variable domain: DTGVSQNPRHKITKRGQNVTFRCDPISEHNRLYWYRQTLGQGPEFLTYFQNEAQLEKSRLLSDRFSAERPKGSFSTLEIQRTEQGDSAMYLCASSARTGGDKSYNEQFFGPGTRLTVL.